This record concerns one T cell receptor (beta chain) sequence. Its recognized antigen is unknown. Base-call qualities are not available, and no considerably larger clone is one nucleotide away. The collaborating institutions used their own protocols to collect whole blood in K2EDTA tubes. For TCRbeta analysis, collaborators shipped samples in one of three forms: frozen whole blood, isolated PBMCs, or DNA extracted from either of those sample types. The sample is drawn from a study of blood T cell repertoires in COVID-19 (dated by TCRdb to 2019 to 2021). Turning to the overall study: The collaborator samples originated in the United States, Italy and Spain and spanned the acute and convalescent phases of COVID-19. The material from the prospective study consisted of cDNA or gDNA derived from T cells, B-cell-depleted T cells, or PBMCs. Subjects who had been exposed to COVID-19, were actively infected with it, or had recovered from it provided the deeply sampled blood TCRbeta repertoires that made up the dataset. A freely available public database, intended as a resource for researchers studying the immune response to SARS-CoV-2, is where the repertoires were released. Samples came from the ongoing ImmuneRACE study (first 160 participants) plus 1,254 subjects from 6 global collaborators. Sample metadata almost always included a de-identified subject ID, COVID-19 status, age in years and sex. Where available, HLA class I and class II types were obtained from metadata supplied by the sample provider rather than from assay-based typing. Findings and caveats that apply to the study as a whole: Clinical and demographic metadata were provided uncurated, with the amount varying by source and participant.

The germline V and J ends show losses of 7 bases and 8 bases respectively, and no gene match explains 13 bases of the junction. The CDR3 goes from the cysteine to the phenylalanine over 15 residues. Only CDR3 DNA is held: 45 bases, read in frame from base 1. As encoded in the germline V gene, CDR1 is MNHEY while CDR2 is SVGAGI. The immunoSEQ Assay, a bias-controlled multiplex PCR, was used to amplify TCRbeta CDR3 regions from genomic DNA. In the authors' own workflow: The number of nucleated cells in each sample was estimated by amplification of reference gene primers within the assay. To quantify the absolute abundance of each unique TCRbeta CDR3 rearrangement, sequence reads were collapsed and filtered. For each sample, productive Simpson clonality was calculated as the square root of Simpson's diversity index over productive rearrangements. Held by TCRdb, this immuneACCESS table contains in-frame sequences only and omits some clones. Under half of the omission traces to an unresolved V gene where checked; the cause of the rest is unknown. That table gives V, J and clone size, and the DNA gave D and trimming. The sample table shows roughly 70,000 clones, and around 79% are seen once. The ten largest clones add up to 22% of the sample.

Sequenced: peripheral blood. The receptor's source is a man between 60 and 75 years old with acute or convalescent COVID-19. The V and J genes are TRBV6-5 and TRBJ1-3; TRBD1 aligns with 8 central bases. The CDR3 sequence is CASKNRGTGGDTIYF. The nucleotide sequence is given as TGTGCCAGCAAGAACAGGGGGACTGGGGGAGACACCATATATTTT.